The 30 T cell receptor beta chains below come from one sample, sequenced in a study of identical twins listed by TCRdb under 2016. The method was 5' RACE. Sequencing took place on an Illumina HiSeq 2000. Through fastp at Q25 and MiXCR, TCRdb rebuilt clones from the public reads, retaining in-frame beta chains. All rows with the same CDR3 protein become a single entry with the most common DNA and genes. This sample is represented by around 1.7 million distinct CDR3 sequences; roughly 35% of them were singletons. The biggest ten clones account for roughly 0.3% of the sample. The material sequenced was cord blood. These receptors came from a newborn girl in good health.

Many counts were recorded for this clonotype. V usage is TRBV12-3 or TRBV12-4 and J usage is TRBJ2-5; D may match TRBD1 or TRBD2 (6 bases each). The CDR3 totals 13 residues. V was trimmed by 5 bases and J by 5 bases, leaving 12 bases between them. The CDR3 nucleotides are TGTGCCAGCAGTCTCCTAGGGGGGGAGACCCAGTACTTC. Its translation is CASSLLGGETQYF.

The V and J genes are TRBV7-9 and TRBJ2-4; D unclear. Looked up from germline, CDR1 is SEHNR and CDR2 is FQNEAQ (reference sequence). CDR3 length equals 16 residues. The germline V and J ends were trimmed by 5 bases and 2 bases, with 16 bases remaining between them. The CDR3 loop reads CASSRARSLTKNIQYF. The DNA of the CDR3 is TGTGCCAGCAGCCGGGCGAGGTCGTTAACCAAAAACATTCAGTACTTC.

The chain has TRBV20-1 and TRBJ1-5; D ambiguous. CDR3 length equals 14 residues. The V gene lost 5 bases and the J gene lost 0 bases, with 11 bases spanning the gap. Germline V gives CDR1 DFQATT, CDR2 SNEGSKA (reference sequence). CDR3: CSAYARYSNQPQHF. The CDR3 coding sequence is TGCAGTGCTTACGCGAGATATAGCAATCAGCCCCAGCATTTT.

This chain uses TRBV7-2 with TRBJ2-3; the D gene is possibly TRBD1 (6 bases). In germline, CDR1 is SGHTA, CDR2 FQGNSA. V was pared by 1 base and J by 2 bases, with 16 bases between. The CDR3 spans 17 residues. The CDR3 DNA reads TGTGCCAGCAGCTTAGTAGGATGGACAGTCCTCACAGATACGCAGTATTTT. It is translated as CASSLVGWTVLTDTQYF. Full variable domain (outside the CDR3, taken from reference TRBV7-2 and TRBJ2-3): GAGVSQSPSNKVTEKGKDVELRCDPISGHTALYWYRQSLGQGLEFLIYFQGNSAPDKSGLPSDRFSAERTGGSVSTLTIQRTQQEDSAVYLCASSLVGWTVLTDTQYFGPGTRLTVL.

The J gene is TRBJ2-1, the V gene TRBV7-9; tentative D call: TRBD2 (6 bases). Gene TRBJ2-7 matches the end of the DNA better, so the J call may be wrong. Germline CDR1 is SEHNR and CDR2 is FQNEAQ (reference sequence). This CDR3 is built from 17 residues. This chain's CDR3 is CASSVPIPAGSYNEQYF. DNA of the CDR3: TGTGCCAGCAGCGTACCGATCCCAGCGGGCTCCTACAATGAGCAGTACTTC.

The chain joins TRBV2 to TRBJ1-1; 8 bases line up with TRBD1. Unmatched junction bases numbered 6, after V lost 9 bases and J lost 3 bases. Germline V gene lookup returns CDR1 SNHLY and CDR2 FYNNEI. The CDR3 length is 13 residues. The CDR3 bases are TGTGCCAGGACAGGGGCGGGGGACACTGAAGCTTTCTTT. Residues: CARTGAGDTEAFF.

V and J are TRBV4-1 and TRBJ2-3; unclear D gene. Trimming took 3 bases from V and 2 from J, leaving 9 bases between them. The CDR3 runs 14 residues. Germline V gene lookup returns CDR1 MGHRA and CDR2 YSYEKL. This chain's CDR3 is CASSHHSLTDTQYF. The CDR3 nucleotides read TGCGCCAGCAGCCATCACAGCCTCACAGATACGCAGTATTTT.

This chain links TRBV27 with TRBJ2-7; 11 positions match TRBD2. The CDR3 extends over 17 amino acids. V lost 1 base to trimming and J lost 2 bases; unmatched junction nucleotides: 7. Germline V gene sequence: CDR1 MNHEY, CDR2 SMNVEV (reference sequence). Here the CDR3 DNA reads TGTGCCAGCAGTTTATTGAAACTAGCGGGGGACCCCTACGAGCAGTACTTC. Its protein is CASSLLKLAGDPYEQYF.

J is TRBJ2-7 and V is TRBV12-3 or TRBV12-4, with 10 positions matching TRBD1. V was clipped by 2 bases and J by 4 bases; unmatched bases: 14. CDR3 length: 18 amino acids. This CDR3 reads CASSLRRWSDRGPYEQYF. DNA of the CDR3: TGTGCCAGCAGTTTACGTCGCTGGTCCGACAGGGGGCCTTACGAGCAGTACTTC.

The rearrangement links TRBV6-6 to TRBJ2-4, with 9 bases that match TRBD2. The germline V gene has CDR1 MNHNY and CDR2 SVGAGI (reference sequence). With 8 bases clipped from V and 8 bases from J, the junction kept 7 bases outside the gene matches. There are 13 residues in the CDR3. The CDR3 loop reads CASDWREGDIQYF. CDR3 DNA: TGTGCCAGCGACTGGCGGGAGGGGGACATTCAGTACTTC.

The chain joins TRBV20-1 to TRBJ2-7; D not resolved. There are 17 residues in the CDR3. CDR1 is DFQATT and CDR2 is SNEGSKA in the germline V gene (reference sequence). V lost 1 base, J lost 3 bases, and 22 bases lay in between. The DNA for the CDR3 is TGCAGTGCTAGAGGGGCCACATCCGGATCGAGCATCTACGAGCAGTACTTC. It encodes CSARGATSGSSIYEQYF.

This clonotype was detected many times. The chain recombines TRBV5-1 with TRBJ2-1; 9 positions match TRBD2. The V gene end was trimmed by 0 bases and the J gene end by 0 bases; junction bases not matched to a gene: 1. The CDR3 covers 16 residues. CDR1 is SGHRS and CDR2 is YFSETQ in the germline V gene. The CDR3 region has the DNA TGCGCCAGCAGCTTGGTAGCGGGAGACTCCTACAATGAGCAGTTCTTC. Encoded protein: CASSLVAGDSYNEQFF. The full variable domain, its missing parts supplied by reference TRBV5-1 and TRBJ2-1, is KAGVTQTPRYLIKTRGQQVTLSCSPISGHRSVSWYQQTPGQGLQFLFEYFSETQRNKGNFPGRFSGRQFSNSRSEMNVSTLELGDSALYLCASSLVAGDSYNEQFFGPGTRLTVL.

This clonotype was seen a handful of times. The V gene is TRBV20-1, the J gene TRBJ2-6; no reliable D call. V was cut by 1 base and J by 0 bases, with 4 bases left in between. This CDR3 has 14 residues. CDR1 is DFQATT, CDR2 SNEGSKA, per germline (reference sequence). The CDR3 DNA follows: TGCAGTGCTAGAGGGGGCTCTGGGGCCAACGTCCTGACTTTC. It translates to CSARGGSGANVLTF.

This clonotype was recorded many times. V gene TRBV7-9 combines with J gene TRBJ2-7; no clear D. The germline V and J ends were trimmed by 6 bases and 2 bases, with 8 bases remaining between them. The CDR3 is 12 residues long. CDR1 SEHNR and CDR2 FQNEAQ come from the germline V gene (reference sequence). The CDR3 bases are TGTGCCAGCAGTTCTAGTCCCTACGAGCAGTACTTC. The encoded protein is CASSSSPYEQYF.

This sequence joins TRBV13 and TRBJ1-1; D unresolved. V dropped 5 bases and J dropped 7 bases, with 14 bases sitting between them. CDR1 PRHDT and CDR2 FYEKMQ come from the germline V gene (reference sequence). The CDR3 is 13 residues long. The CDR3 DNA sequence: TGTGCCAGCAGCCATGATAAGGGTAGTGAAGCTTTCTTT. It yields the protein CASSHDKGSEAFF.

The chain carries TRBV20-1 and TRBJ1-5; a possible D gene is TRBD1 (6 bases). The germline V and J ends were trimmed by 5 bases and 3 bases, with 11 bases remaining between them. Germline CDR1 and CDR2: DFQATT and SNEGSKA (reference sequence). The CDR3 runs to 13 residues. For the CDR3, the DNA is TGCAGTGCTTCCAGGGGCACCAATCAGCCCCAGCATTTT. Translating gives CSASRGTNQPQHF.

V and J are TRBV20-1 and TRBJ1-2; a possible D gene is TRBD1 (5 bases). Trimming stripped 2 bases from V and 6 bases from J, with 10 bases between. CDR3 length: 12 amino acids. Germline assignment: CDR1 DFQATT and CDR2 SNEGSKA (reference sequence). The CDR3 is CSARRGWDGYTF. CDR3 nucleotides: TGCAGTGCTAGAAGGGGCTGGGATGGCTACACCTTC.

In its sample, this clonotype was seen a few times. J is TRBJ1-4 and V is TRBV2, with 8 nucleotides matching TRBD1. CDR1 is SNHLY and CDR2 is FYNNEI in the germline V gene. V dropped 6 bases and J dropped 7; count of bases not matched to a gene: 10. The CDR3 consists of 15 residues. In nucleotides, the CDR3 is TGTGCCAGCAGACGGTCGACAGGGGCTACTGAAAAACTGTTTTTT. Translating gives CASRRSTGATEKLFF.

The V gene is TRBV4-1, the J gene TRBJ2-7; the D is unclear. CDR1 MGHRA and CDR2 YSYEKL come from the germline V gene. The CDR3 length is 13 residues. The V gene lost 2 bases and the J gene lost 7 bases, with 12 bases spanning the gap. This chain's CDR3 is CASSQTRGDEQYF. The CDR3 DNA reads TGCGCCAGCAGCCAAACGCGAGGAGATGAGCAGTACTTC.

The sample holds a few counts of this clonotype. J is TRBJ2-6 and V is TRBV2; tentatively, D is TRBD1 or TRBD2 (6 bases each). Germline CDR1 SNHLY, CDR2 FYNNEI. V shed 4 bases and J shed 4 bases, with 11 bases lying between them. The CDR3 runs 15 residues. For the CDR3, the DNA is TGTGCCAGCAGTGTAGGGGGGACCGGGGCCAACGTCCTGACTTTC. This codes for CASSVGGTGANVLTF.

This clonotype showed up just a few times. V and J are TRBV10-3 and TRBJ1-1; the D gene is possibly TRBD1 (5 bases). Trimming removed 6 bases at V and 4 bases at J, with 18 bases between. The CDR3 runs 15 residues. From germline, CDR1 is ENHRY and CDR2 SYGVKD. Here the CDR3 DNA reads TGTGCCATCAGCCCAGACAGCCCCCCTACCACTGAAGCTTTCTTT. Protein: CAISPDSPPTTEAFF.

A few counts support this clonotype. The chain joins TRBV6-5 to TRBJ1-4; a weak D match, TRBD1 (6 bases). The CDR3 is 15 amino acids. Looked up from germline, CDR1 is MNHEY and CDR2 is SVGAGI. V shed 0 bases and J shed 1 base, with 6 bases lying between them. The chain's CDR3 is CASSYSGQTNEKLFF. The CDR3 DNA sequence: TGTGCCAGCAGTTACTCGGGACAAACTAATGAAAAACTGTTTTTT.

This clonotype was counted only a few times. This chain joins TRBV28 and TRBJ2-1; D is possibly TRBD2 (5 bases). The ends were cut back, 5 bases at V and 0 bases at J, with 14 bases in the middle. The CDR3 length is 16 residues. Germline CDR1 and CDR2: MDHEN and SYDVKM. The CDR3 spells CASSLPLRASYNEQFF. CDR3 DNA: TGTGCCAGCAGTCTCCCGTTGCGGGCCTCCTACAATGAGCAGTTCTTC.

This rearrangement joins TRBV7-2 to TRBJ2-7, with 10 bases fitting TRBD2. The germline V gene has CDR1 SGHTA and CDR2 FQGNSA. The CDR3 length is 17 residues. Trimming removed 0 bases from V and 2 bases from J; junction bases left unmatched: 7. CDR3 bases: TGTGCCAGCAGCTTAGCGCGAGCGGGAGGGAGGACCTACGAGCAGTACTTC. Translation gives CASSLARAGGRTYEQYF.

This clonotype has more than one count but fewer than ten. This CDR3 is CASSKQGAYSNQPQHF. In DNA, the CDR3 is TGTGCCAGCAGCAAACAGGGGGCTTATAGCAATCAGCCCCAGCATTTT. This chain joins TRBV7-2 and TRBJ1-5, with TRBD1 matching 9 bases. Trimming at V came to 5 bases and at J to 0 bases, leaving 5 bases not matched to a gene. CDR1 SGHTA and CDR2 FQGNSA come from the germline V gene. The CDR3 length is 16 residues.

The V gene is TRBV29-1, the J gene TRBJ1-1; TRBD1 might be the D (5 bases). The CDR3 runs 14 residues. Germline CDR1 SQVTM, CDR2 ANQGSEA. With 6 bases removed from V and 1 base from J, the gap between germline ends came to 15 bases. CDR3 loop: CSVQSGTANTEAFF. The DNA for the CDR3 is TGCAGCGTACAATCCGGGACTGCGAACACTGAAGCTTTCTTT.

This clonotype has only a few counts. This chain joins TRBV20-1 and TRBJ2-1, with a possible D match to TRBD2 (7 bases). Germline lookup yields CDR1 DFQATT and CDR2 SNEGSKA (reference sequence). CDR3 length: 15 residues. The germline V and J ends were trimmed by 3 bases and 3 bases, with 15 bases remaining between them. The DNA for the CDR3 is TGCAGTGCTAGGAGCCTAGCGGACAGCTACAATGAGCAGTTCTTC. Translated, it gives CSARSLADSYNEQFF.

The chain uses TRBV25-1 and TRBJ2-5; 7 positions match TRBD1. In germline, CDR1 is MGHDK, CDR2 SYGVNS. V lost 6 bases, J lost 4 bases, and 5 bases stayed unmatched. This CDR3 contains 13 residues. The CDR3 reads CASRDRKGETQYF. The CDR3 nucleotides are TGTGCCAGCAGGGACAGGAAGGGAGAGACCCAGTACTTC.

This clonotype occurred many times. The chain carries TRBV28 and TRBJ2-3; 9 nucleotides agree with TRBD2. Germline CDR1 and CDR2: MDHEN and SYDVKM. V shed 4 bases and J 0 bases; nucleotides not matched to a gene: 5. The CDR3 extends over 16 amino acids. The CDR3, as DNA: TGTGCCAGCAGTTCTCGACTAGCGGCTAGCACAGATACGCAGTATTTT. It codes for CASSSRLAASTDTQYF.

This clonotype was detected only a few times. The chain has TRBV6-1 and TRBJ2-7; unclear D gene. The CDR3 sequence is 14 residues long. With 2 bases removed from V and 1 base from J, the gap between germline ends came to 9 bases. The germline V gene encodes CDR1 MNHNS and CDR2 SASEGT. The CDR3 spells CASSEWWQSYEQYF. Written as DNA, the CDR3 is TGTGCCAGCAGTGAATGGTGGCAGTCCTACGAGCAGTACTTC.